The source of this T cell receptor (beta chain) is a study of blood T cell repertoires in COVID-19. This clone was seen only a few times. This CDR3 has 12 residues. The V end was cut by 5 bases, the J end by 7 bases, with 9 bases between. Germline V CDR1 and CDR2: MNHEY, SVGAGI. Authors' data handling: Quantification of nucleated cells was approximated via reference gene primer amplification. Using immunoSEQ multiplex PCR, the repertoire was profiled, and TCRdb retains in-frame clones only, with some absent. V, J and clone size are taken as reported in that table, and D and trimming were inferred from the DNA itself. The data contain more than 35,000 clones, less than 95% of them singletons.

The receptor was isolated from a human donor in a cohort sampled during active COVID-19. The sequenced sample was peripheral blood. The chain carries TRBV6-5 and TRBJ1-5, with D hard to call. The CDR3: CASSNRGQPQHF. The CDR3 DNA is TGTGCCAGCAGTAACCGCGGGCAGCCCCAGCATTTT.